The present T cell receptor beta chain was sequenced within a study of shared clonotypes between healthy human individuals (dated by TCRdb to about 2020). Study-wide context: The cohort included three men and two women between 18 and 49 years of age. To increase sequencing depth and limit assay-specific biases, TCR repertoire library preparation and sequencing were carried out by different laboratories using diverse techniques. Per donor, three plates each were used for CD4 naive and CD4 memory, two for CD8 naive, and one for CD8 memory. To estimate repertoire size and how much clonotype sharing occurs between individuals, the study deeply sequenced the blood TCR repertoires of a handful of healthy adults. Each donor's leukapheresis produced roughly between roughly 0.9 and 8.9 billion PBMCs.

Healthy HIV-negative adults with no recently reported acute infections or vaccinations were included as donors. Every donor was a Caucasian adult residing in Nashville, Tennessee, USA. CD4+ T cells were enriched by magnetic negative selection; naive cells were then positively selected on CD45RA, and the negative fraction formed the memory subset. After blood collection by leukapheresis, PBMCs were isolated using Ficoll-Histopaque density gradient centrifugation and then cryopreserved in the vapor phase of liquid nitrogen. Purity and quantity of every magnetically sorted T cell population were checked by analytical flow cytometry. Genomic DNA was isolated from each sorted fraction and quantified by UV absorbance on a Nanodrop 2000c. Broader findings and caveats from the paper: Compared with non-shared clonotypes, the clonotypes found in all four sorted-subset donors had higher generation probabilities. Based on pairwise subsampling, the degree of clonotype sharing among donors was expected to be affected by sequencing depth. Sampling was restricted to blood, and TCR repertoires in tissues likely differ from the TCR repertoires found in blood. Even with the large sequencing depth, rarefaction of the sorted-subset datasets indicated that sequencing was incomplete. Larger estimated clonotype richness was generally found for naive subsets than for memory subsets. When a few donors were compared, the shared fraction of clonotypes was about 5% for naive CD4, about 4% for naive CD8, more than 2% for memory CD4, and under 0.5% for memory CD8. Because the study included a small number of donors, the genetic and exposure-history diversity represented was limited.

Using the deep immunoSEQ assay, multiplex PCR amplified TCR CDR3 regions from genomic DNA. Genomic DNA extracted from each cell subset was distributed evenly over all wells of several immunoSEQ 96-well plates, and each plate served as one replicate. For sorted subsets, around 200 ng genomic DNA, equal to tens of thousands of T cell genomes, was loaded into each replicate PCR. Purified libraries were quantified with a Qubit 3.0 fluorometer, sized on a Bioanalyzer 2100, and re-quantified with the KAPA Library Quantification kit. Every immunoSEQ 96-well plate was sequenced on a dedicated single-read 150-cycle Illumina NextSeq 550 flow cell. In the original analysis: Because the immunoSEQ output held only junctional sequences and lacked quality scores, the filtering could not match the filtering applied to full-length reads. Sequences were annotated with PyIR, a Python wrapper for IgBLAST v1.9, and V/J genes and CDR3 were assigned using IMGT germline references. Reads were filtered out if the reads had weak V/J assignments (E-value above 1e-6), no CDR3, stop codons, out-of-frame junctions, or ambiguous translated residues. V3J clonotypes were defined by identical inferred V gene, J gene, and CDR3 amino acid sequence. Percentage overlap between repertoires was computed as shared unique clonotypes divided by the size of the smaller repertoire. Richness of each repertoire was evaluated using RTK rarefaction, the Chao1 estimator, and Recon v2.1 estimates of unobserved clonotypes. OLGA was used to compute generation probabilities for all TCRbeta clonotypes that the gDNA method yielded from several donors. TCRdb holds this immuneACCESS table with in-frame rearrangements only. Some clones are missing; in checked studies, unresolved V genes explain under half, and the rest has no known cause. V and J calls and clone size are as listed in that table; D and trimming were resolved from the DNA. The sample table holds roughly 2.5 million clones, of which about 92% were seen once. The ten top clones hold more than 0.12% of the sample.

Trimming costs V 3 bases and J 0 bases, and their ends lie 10 bases apart. Spanning cysteine to phenylalanine, the CDR3 consists of 14 amino acids. The kept DNA is CDR3 alone, 42 bases in frame from the first base. The germline V gene gives CDR1 as SGHDT and CDR2 as YYEEEE. Remarks on this clone: The clone's antigen remains unknown. One base away there is no much larger clone; base qualities are not given. The sample contains more than one DNA sequence encoding this CDR3.

The TCR comes from a man in his late teens or twenties in good health. The receptor chain draws on TRBV5-6 and TRBJ2-7; matching of 5 bases hints at TRBD1 as the D gene. Sequences were obtained from naive CD4+ T cells sorted from blood. According to the study, the label for this sample's cell subset or site signals: CD45RA+ positively selected. The nucleotide sequence reads TGTGCCAGCAGCTCTCAGGGTAACTCCTACGAGCAGTACTTC. Protein translation: CASSSQGNSYEQYF. With the rest looked up from the reference TRBV5-6 and TRBJ2-7 genes rather than sequenced, the full variable domain is DAGVTQSPTHLIKTRGQQVTLRCSPKSGHDTVSWYQQALGQGPQFIFQYYEEEERQRGNFPDRFSGHQFPNYSSELNVNALLLGDSALYLCASSSQGNSYEQYFGPGTRLTVT.